This T cell receptor (beta chain) was found in a study of T cell repertoires in cytomegalovirus infection. The V gene's germline CDR1 is MNHNS and CDR2 SASEGT. This CDR3 is built from 15 residues. V dropped 1 base and J dropped 3; count of bases not matched to a gene: 5. TCRdb redid the calling of the reads with MiXCR, one entry per CDR3 protein. The sample includes 750,000 to 900,000 distinct CDR3 sequences, almost 30% of them seen just once. This clonotype was seen a few times. The antigen is unknown. The study, taken as a whole, reports: Summed frequency of public TCR beta families distinguished CMV carriers with the relevant HLA.

This clonotype originated in a human donor in good health (CMV status not recorded). Some clones in this sample may be carry-over from other donors' samples. This material consisted of cultured CD8+ T cells from PBMCs, taken from culture after CMV antigen stimulation. The chain links TRBV6-1 to TRBJ2-7; 8 bases are a match to TRBD1. The CDR3 spells CASSEGTGGRYEQYV. Here the CDR3 DNA reads TGTGCCAGCAGTGAAGGAACAGGGGGTCGCTACGAGCAGTACGTC.